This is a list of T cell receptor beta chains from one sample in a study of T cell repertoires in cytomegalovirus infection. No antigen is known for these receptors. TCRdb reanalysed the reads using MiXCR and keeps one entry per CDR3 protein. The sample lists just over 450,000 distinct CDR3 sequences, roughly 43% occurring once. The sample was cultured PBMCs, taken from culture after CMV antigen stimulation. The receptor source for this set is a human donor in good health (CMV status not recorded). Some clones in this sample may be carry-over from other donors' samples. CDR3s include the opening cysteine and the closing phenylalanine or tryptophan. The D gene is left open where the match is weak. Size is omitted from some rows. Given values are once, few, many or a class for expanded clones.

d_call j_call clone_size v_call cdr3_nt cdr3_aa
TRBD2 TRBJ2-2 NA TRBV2 TGTGCCAGCAGCCCGACTAGCGGGCTTAACACCGGGGAGCTGTTTTTT CASSPTSGLNTGELFF
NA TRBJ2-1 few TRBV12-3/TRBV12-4 TGTGCCAGCAGTTTAAGGGTAGGGAATGAGCAGTTCTTC CASSLRVGNEQFF
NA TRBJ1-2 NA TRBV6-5 TGTGCCAGCAGTGAACCGACAGCGGATAACTATGGCTACACCTTC CASSEPTADNYGYTF
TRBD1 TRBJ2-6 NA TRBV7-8 TGTGCCAGCAGCTCTCGGGACAGGGGGTACCTCTCTGGGGCCAACGTCCTGACTTTC CASSSRDRGYLSGANVLTF
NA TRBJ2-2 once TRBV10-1 TGCGCCAGCAGTGAAAGGTTCGGCGCGAACACCGGGGAGCTGTTTTTT CASSERFGANTGELFF
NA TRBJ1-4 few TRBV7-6 TGTGCCAGCAGCTTACGTTCGGTGGGCCGGGGGAGAGCTAATGAAAAACTGTTTTTT CASSLRSVGRGRANEKLFF
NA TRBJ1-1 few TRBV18 TGTGCCAGCTCACCACTTAATCGCGAAGCTTTCTTT CASSPLNREAFF
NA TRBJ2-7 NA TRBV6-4 TGTGCCAGCAGGGCCCTGGACCTCTCCTACGAGCAGTACTTC CASRALDLSYEQYF
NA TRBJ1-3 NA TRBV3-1 TGTGCCAGCAGTCACGGGACTGCCGGAAACACCATATATTTT CASSHGTAGNTIYF
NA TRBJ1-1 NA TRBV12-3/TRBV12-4 TGTGCCAGCACTCCAACCGGCACTGAAGCTTTCTTT CASTPTGTEAFF
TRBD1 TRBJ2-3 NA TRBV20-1 TGCAGTGCTTTCACAGGACAGGGTGGCACAGATACGCAGTATTTT CSAFTGQGGTDTQYF
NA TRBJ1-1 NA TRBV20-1 TGCAGTGCTAGAGGTTGGCGTCAGGAGAACACTGAAGCTTTCTTT CSARGWRQENTEAFF
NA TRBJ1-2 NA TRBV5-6 TGTGCCAGCAGCTTAGGACAGAACCAGTTGAACTATGGCTACACCTTC CASSLGQNQLNYGYTF
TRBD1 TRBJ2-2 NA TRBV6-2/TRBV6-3 TGTGCCAGCAGTTACCCTACAGGGGGCGGCGACGGGGAGCTGTTTTTT CASSYPTGGGDGELFF
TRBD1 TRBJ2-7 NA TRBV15 TGTGCCACCAGCAGAGGACTAACTCAGGGGGCCGGGGTTGAGCAGTACTTC CATSRGLTQGAGVEQYF
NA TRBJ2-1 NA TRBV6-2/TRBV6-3 TGTGCCAGCAGCCCGGTTGATGGCTCCTACAATGAGCAGTTCTTC CASSPVDGSYNEQFF
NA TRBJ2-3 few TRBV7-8 TGTGCCAGCAGCTTAGTCCGGGGGATCACAGATACGCAGTATTTT CASSLVRGITDTQYF
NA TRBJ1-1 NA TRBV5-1 TGCGCCAGCAGCTTGTTTGGGGAGGATGAAGCTTTCTTT CASSLFGEDEAFF
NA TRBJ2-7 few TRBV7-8 TGTGCCAGCAGCTTATCCGGGGACGCTTACTACGAGCAGTACTTC CASSLSGDAYYEQYF
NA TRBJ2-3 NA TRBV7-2 TGTGCCAGCAGCCCGAACAAACCGTACTTAGCCTCCACAGATACGCAGTATTTT CASSPNKPYLASTDTQYF
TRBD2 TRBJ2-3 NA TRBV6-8 TGTGCCGTGAGTACGACTAGCGGGGGATCAGATACGCAGTATTTT CAVSTTSGGSDTQYF
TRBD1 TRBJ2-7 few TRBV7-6 TGTGCCAGCAGCATAGAAGGGACAGGGACAGCGGGGCAGTACTTC CASSIEGTGTAGQYF
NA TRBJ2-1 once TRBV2 TGTGCCAGCAGTGAAGATGTGGGTTGGGGCAATGAGCAGTTCTTC CASSEDVGWGNEQFF
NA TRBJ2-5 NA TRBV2 TGTGCCAGCAGTGAGGTTCGAGGGGAGGAGACCCAGTACTTC CASSEVRGEETQYF